This T cell receptor (beta chain) came from a study of cytomegalovirus exposure and HLA in healthy donors. The study ran its PCR with 60 Vbeta and 13 Jbeta primers. Repertoires were generated with immunoSEQ multiplex PCR, while TCRdb's copy carries only in-frame clones and drops some. The sample has more than 120,000 clones; 80% are singletons. There are 14 residues in the CDR3. The V segment lost 4 bases and the J segment 4 bases; nucleotides outside the gene matches: 5. Germline assignment: CDR1 SGHAT and CDR2 FQNNGV. V gene TRBV11-2 combines with J gene TRBJ1-2; 8 bases are shared with TRBD1. The sequence was collected from a woman aged 25 to 39 in good health and CMV-seronegative. The sample comprised PBMCs. The CDR3 nucleotides read TGTGCCAGCAGCTCGGACAGGGAGGCCTATGGCTACACCTTC. Encoded protein: CASSSDREAYGYTF.